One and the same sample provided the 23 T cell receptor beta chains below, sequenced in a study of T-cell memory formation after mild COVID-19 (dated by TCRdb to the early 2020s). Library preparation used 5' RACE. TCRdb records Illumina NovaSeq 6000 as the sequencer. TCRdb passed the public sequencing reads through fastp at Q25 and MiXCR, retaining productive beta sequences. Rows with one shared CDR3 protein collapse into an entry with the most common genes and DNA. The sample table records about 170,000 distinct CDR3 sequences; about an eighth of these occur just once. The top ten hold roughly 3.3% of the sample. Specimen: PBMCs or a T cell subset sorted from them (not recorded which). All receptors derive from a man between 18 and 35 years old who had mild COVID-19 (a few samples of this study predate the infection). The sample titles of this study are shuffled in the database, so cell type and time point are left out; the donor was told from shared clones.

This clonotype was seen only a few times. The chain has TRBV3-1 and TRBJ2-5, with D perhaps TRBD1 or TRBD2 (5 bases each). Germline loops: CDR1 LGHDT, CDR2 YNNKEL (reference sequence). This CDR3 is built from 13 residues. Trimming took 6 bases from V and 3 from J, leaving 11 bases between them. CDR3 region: CASRLRGEETQYF. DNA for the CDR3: TGTGCCAGCAGGCTCCGAGGGGAAGAGACCCAGTACTTC.

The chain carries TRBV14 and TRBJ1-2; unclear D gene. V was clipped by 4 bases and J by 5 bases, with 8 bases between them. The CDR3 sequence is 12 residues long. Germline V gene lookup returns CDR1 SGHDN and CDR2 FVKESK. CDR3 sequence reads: CASSPAGYGYTF. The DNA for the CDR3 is TGTGCCAGCAGCCCGGCTGGGTATGGCTACACCTTC. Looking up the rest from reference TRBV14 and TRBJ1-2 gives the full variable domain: EAGVTQFPSHSVIEKGQTVTLRCDPISGHDNLYWYRRVMGKEIKFLLHFVKESKQDESGMPNNRFLAERTGGTYSTLKVQPAELEDSGVYFCASSPAGYGYTFGSGTRLTVV.

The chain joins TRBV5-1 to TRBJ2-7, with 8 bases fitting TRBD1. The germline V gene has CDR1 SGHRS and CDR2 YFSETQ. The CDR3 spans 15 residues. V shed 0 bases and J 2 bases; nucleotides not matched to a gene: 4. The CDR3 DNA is TGCGCCAGCAGCTTGGGGACAGGGTTACCCTACGAGCAGTACTTC. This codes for CASSLGTGLPYEQYF. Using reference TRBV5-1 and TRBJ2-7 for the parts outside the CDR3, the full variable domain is KAGVTQTPRYLIKTRGQQVTLSCSPISGHRSVSWYQQTPGQGLQFLFEYFSETQRNKGNFPGRFSGRQFSNSRSEMNVSTLELGDSALYLCASSLGTGLPYEQYFGPGTRLTVT.

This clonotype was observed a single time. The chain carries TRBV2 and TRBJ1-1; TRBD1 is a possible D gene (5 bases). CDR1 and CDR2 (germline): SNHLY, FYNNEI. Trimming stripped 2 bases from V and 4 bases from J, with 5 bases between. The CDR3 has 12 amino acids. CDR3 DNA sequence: TGTGCCAGCAGTGAAAGGGGCACTGAAGCTTTCTTT. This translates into CASSERGTEAFF.

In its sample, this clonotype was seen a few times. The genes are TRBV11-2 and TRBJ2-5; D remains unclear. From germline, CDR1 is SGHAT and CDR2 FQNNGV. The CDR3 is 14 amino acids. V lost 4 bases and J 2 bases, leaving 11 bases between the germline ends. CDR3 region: CASSSRREQETQYF. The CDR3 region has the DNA TGTGCCAGCAGCTCCCGAAGGGAACAAGAGACCCAGTACTTC. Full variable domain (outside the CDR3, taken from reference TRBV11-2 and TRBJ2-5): EAGVAQSPRYKIIEKRQSVAFWCNPISGHATLYWYQQILGQGPKLLIQFQNNGVVDDSQLPKDRFSAERLKGVDSTLKIQPAKLEDSAVYLCASSSRREQETQYFGPGTRLLVL.

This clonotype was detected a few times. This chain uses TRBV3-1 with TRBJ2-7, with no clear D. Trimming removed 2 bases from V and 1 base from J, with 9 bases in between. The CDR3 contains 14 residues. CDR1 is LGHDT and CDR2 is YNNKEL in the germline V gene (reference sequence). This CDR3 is CASSQFSESYEQYF. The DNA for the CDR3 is TGTGCCAGCAGCCAATTTAGTGAGTCCTACGAGCAGTACTTC.

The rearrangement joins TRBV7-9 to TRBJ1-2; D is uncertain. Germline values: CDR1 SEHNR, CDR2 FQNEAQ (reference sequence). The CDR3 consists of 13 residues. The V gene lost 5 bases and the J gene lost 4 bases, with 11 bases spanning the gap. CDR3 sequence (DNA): TGTGCCAGCAGCCAAGGGTCCATCTATGGCTACACCTTC. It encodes CASSQGSIYGYTF. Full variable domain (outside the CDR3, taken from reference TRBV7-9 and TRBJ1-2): DTGVSQNPRHKITKRGQNVTFRCDPISEHNRLYWYRQTLGQGPEFLTYFQNEAQLEKSRLLSDRFSAERPKGSFSTLEIQRTEQGDSAMYLCASSQGSIYGYTFGSGTRLTVV.

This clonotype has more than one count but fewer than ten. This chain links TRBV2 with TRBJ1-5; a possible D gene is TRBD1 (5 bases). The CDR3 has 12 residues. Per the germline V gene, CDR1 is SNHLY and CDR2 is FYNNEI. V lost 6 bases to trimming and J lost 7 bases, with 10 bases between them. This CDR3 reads CASRDTLQPQHF. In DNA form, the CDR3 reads TGTGCCAGCAGGGACACCCTCCAGCCCCAGCATTTT.

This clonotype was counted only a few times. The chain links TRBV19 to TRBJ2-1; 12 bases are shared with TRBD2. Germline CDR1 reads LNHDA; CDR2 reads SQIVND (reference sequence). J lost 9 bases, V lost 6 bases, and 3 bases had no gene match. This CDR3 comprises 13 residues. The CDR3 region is CASRTSGGTEQFF. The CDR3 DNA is TGTGCCAGTAGGACTAGCGGGGGAACTGAGCAGTTCTTC.

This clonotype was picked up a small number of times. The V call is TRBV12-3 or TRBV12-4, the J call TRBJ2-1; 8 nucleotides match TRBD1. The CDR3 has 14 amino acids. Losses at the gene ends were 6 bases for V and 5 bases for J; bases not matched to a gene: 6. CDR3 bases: TGTGCCAGCAGCGCCGGGACAGGACACAATGAGCAGTTCTTC. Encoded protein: CASSAGTGHNEQFF.

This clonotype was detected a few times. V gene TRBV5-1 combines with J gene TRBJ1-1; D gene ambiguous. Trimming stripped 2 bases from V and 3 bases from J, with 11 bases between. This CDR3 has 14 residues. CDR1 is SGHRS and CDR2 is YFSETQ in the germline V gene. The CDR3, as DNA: TGCGCCAGCAGCTTTGGGGATACAGACACTGAAGCTTTCTTT. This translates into CASSFGDTDTEAFF. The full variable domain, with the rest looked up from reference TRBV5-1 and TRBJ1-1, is KAGVTQTPRYLIKTRGQQVTLSCSPISGHRSVSWYQQTPGQGLQFLFEYFSETQRNKGNFPGRFSGRQFSNSRSEMNVSTLELGDSALYLCASSFGDTDTEAFFGQGTRLTVV.

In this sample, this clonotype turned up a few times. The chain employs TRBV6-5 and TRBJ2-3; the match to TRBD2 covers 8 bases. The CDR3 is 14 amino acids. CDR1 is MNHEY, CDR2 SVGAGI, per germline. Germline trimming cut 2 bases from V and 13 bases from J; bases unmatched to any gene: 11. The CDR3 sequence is CASSYGGLDREKYF. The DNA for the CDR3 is TGTGCCAGCAGTTACGGGGGACTAGACCGGGAAAAGTATTTT.

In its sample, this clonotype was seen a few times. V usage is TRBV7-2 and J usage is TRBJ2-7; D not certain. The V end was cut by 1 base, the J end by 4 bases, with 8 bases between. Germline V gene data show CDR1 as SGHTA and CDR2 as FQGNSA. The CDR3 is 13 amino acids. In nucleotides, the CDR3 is TGTGCCAGCAGCTTAGGGCAGGAATACGAGCAGTACTTC. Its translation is CASSLGQEYEQYF. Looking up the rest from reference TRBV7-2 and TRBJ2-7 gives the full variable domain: GAGVSQSPSNKVTEKGKDVELRCDPISGHTALYWYRQSLGQGLEFLIYFQGNSAPDKSGLPSDRFSAERTGGSVSTLTIQRTQQEDSAVYLCASSLGQEYEQYFGPGTRLTVT.

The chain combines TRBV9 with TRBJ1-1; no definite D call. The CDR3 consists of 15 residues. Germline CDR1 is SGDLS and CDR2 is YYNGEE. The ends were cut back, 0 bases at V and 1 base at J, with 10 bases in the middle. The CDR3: CASSVEPGTNTEAFF. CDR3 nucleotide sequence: TGTGCCAGCAGCGTAGAGCCAGGAACGAACACTGAAGCTTTCTTT.

CDR3 coding DNA: TGTGCCAGCAGCTCCTGGACAGGGGAGAACACCGGGGAGCTGTTTTTT. Translation gives CASSSWTGENTGELFF. V is TRBV11-3 and J is TRBJ2-2; 9 nucleotides align to TRBD1. The CDR3 is made up of 16 amino acids. Germline CDR1 reads SGHNT; CDR2 reads YENEEA. V lost 4 bases and J lost 1; bases outside the gene matches: 4.

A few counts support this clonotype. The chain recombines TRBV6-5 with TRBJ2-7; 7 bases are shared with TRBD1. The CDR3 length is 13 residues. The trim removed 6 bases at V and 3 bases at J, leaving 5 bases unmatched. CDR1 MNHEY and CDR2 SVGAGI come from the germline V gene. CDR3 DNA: TGTGCCAGCAGGGGGACAGTGGTCTACGAGCAGTACTTC. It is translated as CASRGTVVYEQYF.

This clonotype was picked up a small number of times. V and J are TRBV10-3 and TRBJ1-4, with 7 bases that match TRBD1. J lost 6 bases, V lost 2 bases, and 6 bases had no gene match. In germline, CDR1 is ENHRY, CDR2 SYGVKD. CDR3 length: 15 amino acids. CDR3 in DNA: TGTGCCATCAGTGAGAAGGGGACAGTAGATGAAAAACTGTTTTTT. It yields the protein CAISEKGTVDEKLFF.

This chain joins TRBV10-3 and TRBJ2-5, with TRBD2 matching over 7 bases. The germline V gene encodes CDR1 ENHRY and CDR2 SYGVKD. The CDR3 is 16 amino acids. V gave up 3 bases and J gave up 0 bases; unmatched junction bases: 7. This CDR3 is CAISERMGGYQETQYF. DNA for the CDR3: TGTGCCATCAGTGAACGGATGGGGGGGTACCAAGAGACCCAGTACTTC.

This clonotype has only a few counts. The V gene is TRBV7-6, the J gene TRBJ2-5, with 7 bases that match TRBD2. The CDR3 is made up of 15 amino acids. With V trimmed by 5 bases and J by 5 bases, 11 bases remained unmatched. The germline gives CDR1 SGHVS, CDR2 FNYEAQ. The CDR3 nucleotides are TGTGCCAGCAGCCCAGTGGGGGGGAGGAAGGAGACCCAGTACTTC. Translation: CASSPVGGRKETQYF. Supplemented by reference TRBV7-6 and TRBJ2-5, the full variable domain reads GAGVSQSPRYKVTKRGQDVALRCDPISGHVSLYWYRQALGQGPEFLTYFNYEAQQDKSGLPNDRFSAERPEGSISTLTIQRTEQRDSAMYRCASSPVGGRKETQYFGPGTRLLVL.

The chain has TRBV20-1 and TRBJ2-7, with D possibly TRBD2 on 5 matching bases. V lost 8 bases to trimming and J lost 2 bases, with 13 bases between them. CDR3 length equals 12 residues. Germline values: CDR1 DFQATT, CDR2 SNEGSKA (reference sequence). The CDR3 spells CSLRGPAYEQYF. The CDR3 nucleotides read TGCAGTTTGCGAGGGCCGGCCTACGAGCAGTACTTC.

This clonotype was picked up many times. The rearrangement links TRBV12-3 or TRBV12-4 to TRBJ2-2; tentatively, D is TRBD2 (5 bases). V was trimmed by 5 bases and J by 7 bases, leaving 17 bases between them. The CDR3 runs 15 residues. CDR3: CASSPTATRGGELFF. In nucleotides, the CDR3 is TGTGCCAGCAGTCCCACGGCCACACGGGGCGGGGAGCTGTTTTTT.

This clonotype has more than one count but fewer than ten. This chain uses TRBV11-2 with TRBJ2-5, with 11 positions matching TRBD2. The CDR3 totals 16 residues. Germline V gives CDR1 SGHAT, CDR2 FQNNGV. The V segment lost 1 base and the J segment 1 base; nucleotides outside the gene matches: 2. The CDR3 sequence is CASSLGLAGPQETQYF. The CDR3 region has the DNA TGTGCCAGCAGCTTAGGACTAGCGGGGCCCCAAGAGACCCAGTACTTC. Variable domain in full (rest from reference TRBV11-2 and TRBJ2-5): EAGVAQSPRYKIIEKRQSVAFWCNPISGHATLYWYQQILGQGPKLLIQFQNNGVVDDSQLPKDRFSAERLKGVDSTLKIQPAKLEDSAVYLCASSLGLAGPQETQYFGPGTRLLVL.

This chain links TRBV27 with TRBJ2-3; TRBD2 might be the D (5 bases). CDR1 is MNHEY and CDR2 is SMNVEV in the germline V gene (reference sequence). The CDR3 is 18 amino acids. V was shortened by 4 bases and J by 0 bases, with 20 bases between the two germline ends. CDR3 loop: CASSSYLDSLASTDTQYF. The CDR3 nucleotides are TGTGCCAGCAGTTCATACCTGGACTCTCTAGCTAGCACAGATACGCAGTATTTT.